This T cell receptor beta chain was sequenced in a study of monozygotic twins with inflammatory bowel disease. Study findings and constraints: Compared with healthy twins, IBD patients shared fewer clonotypes with others, especially with disease activity. The data offered no way to tell different T cell subtypes apart.

Regarding this clonotype: The antigen is not known.

The germline V gene has CDR1 LNHDA and CDR2 SQIVND (reference sequence). The CDR3 contains 12 residues. cDNA was produced in eight separate reactions per sample. TCRdb reprocessed the 5' RACE reads and stores each CDR3 protein as one record, lacking DNA. The sample includes some 170,000 distinct CDR3 sequences. The source of this sequence is a human donor with ulcerative colitis or Crohn's disease, or a healthy co-twin of an affected twin (not recorded which). This sequence joins TRBV19 and TRBJ1-2. What was sequenced was blood. This chain's CDR3 is CASSNNRRGYTF.